Below are 21 T cell receptor beta chains sequenced from a single sample in a study of T-cell memory formation after mild COVID-19. Each CDR3 protein gets one entry after TCRdb re-called the 5' RACE reads with MiXCR. Of fewer than 200,000 distinct CDR3 sequences in the sample, about a fifth are singletons; the top ten hold roughly 23%. Sequencing was performed on PBMCs or a T cell subset sorted from them (not recorded which). The origin of the receptors is an adult woman who had mild COVID-19 (a few samples of this study predate the infection). Cell type and time point are not known.

In DNA form, the CDR3 reads TGTGCCAGCAGCGTAGGTGGGACGGCGAACACCGGGGAGCTGTTTTTT. This codes for CASSVGGTANTGELFF. This chain connects TRBV9 to TRBJ2-2, with D possibly called TRBD1 or TRBD2 (5 bases each). Germline-derived CDR1 and CDR2 are SGDLS and YYNGEE. The length of the CDR3 is 16 residues. Trimming stripped 0 bases from V and 0 bases from J, with 9 bases between.

This clonotype has only a few counts. This rearrangement joins TRBV24-1 to TRBJ2-5, with TRBD1 identical over 8 bases. The CDR3 consists of 14 residues. The germline V gene encodes CDR1 KGHDR and CDR2 SFDVKD. V lost 4 bases, J lost 5 bases, and 5 bases stayed unmatched. The CDR3 sequence is CATSDGQGGETQYF. DNA of the CDR3: TGTGCCACCAGTGACGGACAGGGTGGGGAGACCCAGTACTTC.

The table lists this clonotype with a few counts. This chain connects TRBV27 to TRBJ2-2; 7 nucleotides agree with TRBD2. Trimming took 5 bases from V and 6 from J; bases not matched to a gene: 12. From germline, CDR1 is MNHEY and CDR2 SMNVEV (reference sequence). The CDR3 is 16 amino acids. In DNA, the CDR3 is TGTGCCAGCAGTCCTCCGTCGGGGGGTGGTCCCGGGGAGCTGTTTTTT. This codes for CASSPPSGGGPGELFF.

In its sample, this clonotype was seen a few times. The chain carries TRBV7-2 and TRBJ1-1, with D unresolved. The germline CDR1 and CDR2 sequences are SGHTA and FQGNSA. CDR3 length equals 15 residues. V gave up 5 bases and J gave up 2 bases, with 15 bases separating them. The CDR3, as DNA: TGTGCCAGCAGCCTCTTTGCGGGTTTTAACACTGAAGCTTTCTTT. Translated: CASSLFAGFNTEAFF.

This clonotype showed up just a few times. This chain links TRBV9 with TRBJ2-1; D not certain. V was cut by 0 bases and J by 4 bases, with 11 bases left in between. The CDR3 has 15 amino acids. The V gene's germline CDR1 is SGDLS and CDR2 YYNGEE. The CDR3 DNA follows: TGTGCCAGCAGCGTAGAGGCAGCAGATTACAATGAGCAGTTCTTC. Translating it yields CASSVEAADYNEQFF.

This clonotype was observed a few times. This chain links TRBV20-1 with TRBJ2-1; no firm D call. In germline, CDR1 is DFQATT, CDR2 SNEGSKA (reference sequence). The CDR3 contains 11 residues. Deletions cut 1 base from V and 10 bases from J, with 8 bases between. CDR3 DNA: TGCAGTGCTAGAGTCGGATACGAGCAGTTCTTC. It is translated as CSARVGYEQFF.

In its sample, this clonotype was seen many times. The V call is TRBV9, the J call TRBJ1-1; D is unresolved. V shed 0 bases and J shed 2 bases, with 5 bases lying between them. Per germline, CDR1 SGDLS and CDR2 YYNGEE. CDR3 length: 13 amino acids. The CDR3 region is CASSVGTNTEAFF. CDR3 nucleotide sequence: TGTGCCAGCAGCGTAGGCACCAACACTGAAGCTTTCTTT.

This clonotype has at least ten counts. The V call is TRBV6-5, the J call TRBJ2-5; 8 nucleotides agree with TRBD2. V trimming: 5 bases; J trimming: 5 bases; junction bases outside the gene matches: 4. CDR1 MNHEY and CDR2 SVGAGI come from the germline V gene. This CDR3 has 13 residues. The DNA of the CDR3 is TGTGCCAGCAGTCCCCGGGGGGGGGAGACCCAGTACTTC. It translates to CASSPRGGETQYF.

The rearrangement joins TRBV29-1 to TRBJ2-7, with 8 positions matching TRBD1. This CDR3 is built from 14 residues. The V gene's germline CDR1 is SQVTM and CDR2 ANQGSEA. J lost 3 bases, V lost 6 bases, and 10 bases had no gene match. CDR3 amino acids: CSVHRGTTDYEQYF. In nucleotides, the CDR3 is TGCAGCGTCCACAGGGGGACGACTGACTACGAGCAGTACTTC.

By sample fraction, this clonotype is medium-sized. The J gene is TRBJ2-7, the V gene TRBV7-9; D remains unclear. CDR3 length: 13 amino acids. Trimming removed 3 bases at V and 2 bases at J, with 8 bases between. CDR1 is SEHNR, CDR2 FQNEAQ, per germline (reference sequence). CDR3 DNA: TGTGCCAGCAGCTTCGACGGAACCTACGAGCAGTACTTC. Residues: CASSFDGTYEQYF.

CDR3 sequence reads: CASSHTPGYEQYF. In nucleotides, the CDR3 is TGTGCCAGCAGCCATACCCCAGGCTACGAGCAGTACTTC. The gene calls are TRBV14 and TRBJ2-7; D is unresolved. V lost 3 bases, J lost 3 bases, and 9 bases lay in between. The germline V gene has CDR1 SGHDN and CDR2 FVKESK. This CDR3 is 13 amino acids long.

The rearrangement joins TRBV7-3 to TRBJ2-1; D uncertain. Germline loops: CDR1 SGHTA, CDR2 FQGTGA. V was shortened by 1 base and J by 8 bases, with 6 bases between the two germline ends. The CDR3 totals 12 residues. The CDR3 sequence: CASSLNSYEQFF. DNA for the CDR3: TGTGCCAGCAGCTTAAATTCATATGAGCAGTTCTTC.

In this sample, this clonotype turned up many times. V gene TRBV25-1 combines with J gene TRBJ2-7; 8 bases match TRBD2. Trimming at V came to 8 bases and at J to 2 bases, leaving 14 bases not matched to a gene. The CDR3 consists of 16 residues. CDR1 and CDR2 (germline): MGHDK, SYGVNS. CDR3 in amino acids: CASSGGSGGQTYEQYF. CDR3 sequence (DNA): TGTGCCAGCTCGGGGGGGAGCGGGGGACAAACCTACGAGCAGTACTTC.

This clonotype was counted a few times. The CDR3 coding sequence is TGTGCCAGCACCCCAGGGAGGGACTCAACCTACGAGCAGTACTTC. It codes for CASTPGRDSTYEQYF. The V call is TRBV6-2 or TRBV6-3, the J call TRBJ2-7; TRBD2 matches at 7 bases. Germline V CDR1 and CDR2: MNHEY, SVGEGT. CDR3 length: 15 residues. After removal of 7 bases from V and 2 bases from J, the junction contained 11 bases not matched to a gene.

CDR3 sequence: CATSAGTGIGAVPDTQYF. In nucleotides, the CDR3 is TGTGCCACCAGCGCGGGGACAGGGATAGGAGCTGTCCCAGATACGCAGTATTTT. This sequence joins TRBV15 and TRBJ2-3; 9 bases align to TRBD1. The junction had 16 bases not matched to a gene; V was cut back by 5 bases and J by 4 bases. The CDR3 runs to 18 residues. Germline assignment: CDR1 LNHNV and CDR2 YYDKDF (reference sequence).

This clonotype showed up just a few times. The CDR3 nucleotides read TGTGCCAGCAGTATGACTCTCCAAGAGACCCAGTACTTC. Its translation: CASSMTLQETQYF. The chain links TRBV12-3 or TRBV12-4 to TRBJ2-5; D gene uncertain. This CDR3 comprises 13 residues. Trimming left V 5 bases short and J 1 base short, with 8 bases between.

This clonotype occurred a few times. The rearrangement joins TRBV5-1 to TRBJ2-4, with 7 bases lining up with TRBD1. Looked up from germline, CDR1 is SGHRS and CDR2 is YFSETQ. The CDR3 has 16 residues. The J segment lost 8 bases and the V segment lost 4 bases, leaving 15 bases of the junction unmatched. CDR3 amino acids: CASSGDLGQPQDIQYF. CDR3 DNA sequence: TGCGCCAGCAGCGGGGACCTGGGACAGCCGCAGGACATTCAGTACTTC.

V usage is TRBV29-1 and J usage is TRBJ2-1; 9 bases map to TRBD1. Germline values: CDR1 SQVTM, CDR2 ANQGSEA. This CDR3 is built from 14 residues. J lost 6 bases, V lost 2 bases, and 5 bases had no gene match. CDR3 in DNA: TGCAGCGTTGAAATTAAGACAGGGGGCAATGAGCAGTTCTTC. Its translation is CSVEIKTGGNEQFF.

This clonotype was counted a single time. The CDR3, as DNA: TGTGCCACCAGCCTCTCCCGGACTAGCGGGCCTCAAGAGACCCAGTACTTC. It codes for CATSLSRTSGPQETQYF. The rearrangement links TRBV15 to TRBJ2-5, with 11 nucleotides matching TRBD2. This CDR3 spans 17 amino acids. V was clipped by 5 bases and J by 2 bases; unmatched bases: 10. Germline-derived CDR1 and CDR2 are LNHNV and YYDKDF (reference sequence).

The V call is TRBV7-9, the J call TRBJ2-2, with 7 bases lining up with TRBD2. The CDR3 totals 13 residues. In germline, CDR1 is SEHNR, CDR2 FQNEAQ (reference sequence). The J segment lost 5 bases and the V segment lost 5 bases, leaving 2 bases of the junction unmatched. The CDR3 sequence is CASSISGTGELFF. The CDR3 DNA reads TGTGCCAGCAGCATTAGCGGGACCGGGGAGCTGTTTTTT.

V and J are TRBV27 and TRBJ2-6; D remains unclear. V lost 3 bases and J lost 2, with 5 bases in between. The CDR3 is made up of 14 amino acids. Germline V gives CDR1 MNHEY, CDR2 SMNVEV (reference sequence). The CDR3 reads CASSFSAGANVLTF. The DNA of the CDR3 is TGTGCCAGCAGTTTTTCGGCTGGGGCCAACGTCCTGACTTTC.